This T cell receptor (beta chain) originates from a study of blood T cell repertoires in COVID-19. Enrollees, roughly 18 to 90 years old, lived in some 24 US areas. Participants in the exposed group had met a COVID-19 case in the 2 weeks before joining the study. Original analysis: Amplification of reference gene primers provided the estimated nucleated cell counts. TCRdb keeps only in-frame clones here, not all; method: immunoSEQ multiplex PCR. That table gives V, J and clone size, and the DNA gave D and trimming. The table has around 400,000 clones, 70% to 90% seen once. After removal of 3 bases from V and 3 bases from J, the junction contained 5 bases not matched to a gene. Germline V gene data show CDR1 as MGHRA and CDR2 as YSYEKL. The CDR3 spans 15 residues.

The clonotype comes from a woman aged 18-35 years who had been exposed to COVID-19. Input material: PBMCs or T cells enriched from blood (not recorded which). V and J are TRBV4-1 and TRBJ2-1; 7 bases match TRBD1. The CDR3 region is CASSHSQGYYNEQFF. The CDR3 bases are TGCGCCAGCAGCCATTCACAGGGGTACTACAATGAGCAGTTCTTC.